This T cell receptor beta chain was retrieved from a study of blood T cell repertoires in COVID-19. For the study at large: Collection of acute and convalescent COVID-19 samples took place in the United States, Italy and Spain. In each case, the material was cDNA or gDNA derived from T cells, B-cell-depleted T cells, or PBMCs.

Original processing notes: Scientists estimated how many nucleated cells there were by amplifying reference gene primers. Method: immunoSEQ multiplex PCR; TCRdb's copy keeps in-frame clones and lacks some. V and J calls and clone size are copied from that table; D and trimming were computed from the DNA. Altogether about 35,000 clones are present, around 82% being singletons, with the ten largest covering 3% to 4.5%. The CDR3 runs 13 residues. Germline V CDR1 and CDR2: ENHRY, SYGVKD. Between the trimmed V and J ends, which lost 4 bases and 6 bases, there was a span of 10 bases. The sequencing input was peripheral blood. The source of this sequence is a man over 45 with acute or convalescent COVID-19. This chain links TRBV10-3 with TRBJ2-1; perhaps TRBD1 as D (6 bases). Here the CDR3 reads CAISAGESNEQFF. The CDR3 nucleotides read TGTGCCATCAGTGCAGGGGAGAGCAATGAGCAGTTCTTC.